The 22 T cell receptor beta chains presented below share a single source sample, sequenced in a study of blood T cell repertoires in COVID-19. Sequencing used immunoSEQ multiplex PCR; TCRdb keeps in-frame clones, though not all of them. This sample has under 300,000 clones, with approximately 82% found just once. The sequencing sample was made of PBMCs or T cells enriched from blood (not recorded which). These receptors were obtained from a man in his forties who had recovered from COVID-19.

The rearrangement uses TRBV20-1 and TRBJ1-5, with 7 bases fitting TRBD1. The ends lost 3 bases at V and 6 bases at J; junction bases unmatched: 2. CDR3 size: 12 residues. Looked up from germline, CDR1 is DFQATT and CDR2 is SNEGSKA (reference sequence). In DNA form, the CDR3 reads TGCAGTGCTAGTTACAGGGGTCAGCCCCAGCATTTT. This encodes CSASYRGQPQHF.

V gene TRBV30 combines with J gene TRBJ2-7; 9 nucleotides match TRBD1. Germline V gene sequence: CDR1 GTSNPN, CDR2 SVGIG (reference sequence). There are 14 residues in the CDR3. Trimming cost V 5 bases and J 7 bases; bases outside gene matches: 12. The CDR3 region is CAWERTGVGREQYF. The CDR3 DNA reads TGTGCCTGGGAAAGGACAGGGGTGGGGCGGGAGCAGTACTTC.

The chain is built from TRBV12-3 or TRBV12-4 and TRBJ1-2; D possibly corresponds to TRBD1 (5 bases). V shed 3 bases and J shed 8 bases, with 10 bases lying between them. CDR3 length: 12 residues. Here the CDR3 DNA reads TGTGCCAGCAGTTTCGCGGGGCAGGGCTACACCTTC. Translated: CASSFAGQGYTF.

V gene TRBV3-1 (or the pseudogene TRBV3-2) combines with J gene TRBJ1-6; TRBD1 agrees at 9 bases. There are 15 residues in the CDR3. Germline loops: CDR1 LGHDT, CDR2 YNNKEL (reference sequence). V dropped 4 bases and J dropped 10; count of bases not matched to a gene: 8. The CDR3 coding sequence is TGTGCCAGCAGCCTCCGGACAGGGGTCAGGTCACCCCTCCACTTT. It yields the protein CASSLRTGVRSPLHF.

The gene calls are TRBV19 and TRBJ2-1, with D possibly being TRBD2 (6 bases). Germline V gives CDR1 LNHDA, CDR2 SQIVND (reference sequence). CDR3 length: 15 amino acids. The V end lost 6 bases, the J end lost 6 bases, and 18 bases lay between the germline ends. CDR3 sequence (DNA): TGTGCCAGTAGCTGGGGGGACTTGGGCCCCAATGAGCAGTTCTTC. Translating it yields CASSWGDLGPNEQFF.

The chain has TRBV5-4 and TRBJ1-3; D is undetermined. CDR3 length equals 15 residues. Germline V gives CDR1 SGHNT, CDR2 YYREEE (reference sequence). Trimming removed 1 base at V and 0 bases at J, with 8 bases between. The CDR3 bases are TGTGCCAGCAGCTTGAGAGGGATCTCTGGAAACACCATATATTTT. This gives the protein CASSLRGISGNTIYF.

The chain uses TRBV28 and TRBJ2-7; 8 bases are a match to TRBD2. The CDR3 has 15 residues. V trimming: 7 bases; J trimming: 7 bases; junction bases outside the gene matches: 15. The germline gives CDR1 MDHEN, CDR2 SYDVKM. The CDR3 here is CASTRRRGGTKEQYF. DNA of the CDR3: TGTGCCAGCACCCGCCGACGGGGGGGGACAAAGGAGCAGTACTTC.

V gene TRBV4-3 combines with J gene TRBJ1-2; D is ambiguous. The V and J ends lost 1 base and 2 bases respectively, with 14 bases between them. Germline CDR1 reads LGHNA; CDR2 reads YSLEER. This CDR3 region has 16 residues. The CDR3 reads CASSQVAGKKNYGYTF. The DNA for the CDR3 is TGCGCCAGCAGCCAAGTGGCAGGCAAAAAGAACTATGGCTACACCTTC.

The table lists this clone with a count of one. This chain joins TRBV18 and TRBJ2-2, with TRBD2 identical over 12 bases. CDR3 length: 17 residues. Germline V gene data show CDR1 as KGHSH and CDR2 as LQKENI. Unmatched junction bases numbered 5, after V lost 5 bases and J lost 1 base. The DNA for the CDR3 is TGTGCCAGCTCAGCGGGACTAGCGGGCCAGAACACCGGGGAGCTGTTTTTT. Its translation is CASSAGLAGQNTGELFF.

Turning to this clone: The sample has other DNA sequences that encode this CDR3 too. The CDR3 nucleotides read TGTGCCAGCAGGGCCGACACTTACGAGCAGTACTTC. Amino acids: CASRADTYEQYF. J is TRBJ2-7 and V is TRBV2; D not resolved. CDR1 is SNHLY and CDR2 is FYNNEI in the germline V gene. V was clipped by 6 bases and J by 4 bases, with 10 bases between them. This CDR3 is 12 amino acids long.

The CDR3 coding sequence is TGTGCCAGCAGCGAGATGGGGGGCTCCTACAATGAGCAGTTCTTC. Encoded protein: CASSEMGGSYNEQFF. J is TRBJ2-1 and V is TRBV7-2, with D possibly TRBD2 on 6 matching bases. Germline values: CDR1 SGHTA, CDR2 FQGNSA. Trimming took off 5 bases at V and 0 bases at J, with 11 bases between the two ends. There are 15 residues in the CDR3.

The rearrangement links TRBV7-8 to TRBJ1-6, with 9 bases identical to TRBD1. CDR1 and CDR2 (germline): SGHVS, FQNEAQ. V dropped 4 bases and J dropped 9; count of bases not matched to a gene: 10. This CDR3 spans 16 amino acids. CDR3 sequence: CASSSRTGDLGSPLHF. The CDR3 coding sequence is TGTGCCAGCAGCTCTCGGACAGGGGATCTAGGTTCACCCCTCCACTTT.

This clone was seen just once. The gene calls are TRBV12-3 or TRBV12-4 and TRBJ1-1; unclear D gene. The CDR3 is 13 amino acids. V was clipped by 4 bases and J by 2 bases, with 8 bases between them. CDR3 residues: CASSYHTNTEAFF. CDR3 in DNA: TGTGCCAGCAGTTATCACACCAACACTGAAGCTTTCTTT.

The rearrangement links TRBV5-1 to TRBJ1-2, with D possibly TRBD1 on 5 matching bases. The CDR3 is 15 amino acids. Germline-derived CDR1 and CDR2 are SGHRS and YFSETQ. Trimming stripped 7 bases from V and 6 bases from J, with 22 bases between. The CDR3: CASWGVDPSAHGYTF. DNA of the CDR3: TGCGCCAGCTGGGGGGTGGACCCCTCGGCCCATGGCTACACCTTC.

The J gene is TRBJ2-7, the V gene TRBV6-2 or TRBV6-3; 8 nucleotides agree with TRBD1. J was trimmed by 6 bases and V by 4 bases; bases with no gene match: 2. This CDR3 spans 12 amino acids. The germline V gene has CDR1 MNHEY and CDR2 SVGEGT. The CDR3 sequence: CASSSDRGEQYF. CDR3 nucleotide sequence: TGTGCCAGCAGTTCCGACAGGGGCGAGCAGTACTTC.

V usage is TRBV9 and J usage is TRBJ2-1, with a possible D match to TRBD2 (5 bases). The CDR3 is 15 residues long. Germline assignment: CDR1 SGDLS and CDR2 YYNGEE. V lost 0 bases, J lost 0 bases, and 7 bases lay in between. The CDR3, as DNA: TGTGCCAGCAGCGTAGCCGGGGACTCCTACAATGAGCAGTTCTTC. This gives the protein CASSVAGDSYNEQFF.

The V gene is TRBV5-4, the J gene TRBJ2-7, with a possible D match to TRBD1 (5 bases). Between the trimmed V and J ends, which lost 5 bases and 1 base, there was a span of 13 bases. The CDR3 loop spans 14 amino acids. CDR1 and CDR2 (germline): SGHNT, YYREEE (reference sequence). The CDR3 spells CASSTRAGSYEQYF. CDR3 DNA: TGTGCCAGCAGTACCAGGGCCGGGTCCTACGAGCAGTACTTC.

The V gene is TRBV5-1, the J gene TRBJ1-2, with D possibly TRBD1 on 5 matching bases. Trimming took 1 base from V and 7 from J, leaving 11 bases between them. This CDR3 has 13 amino acids. Germline V CDR1 and CDR2: SGHRS, YFSETQ. In DNA form, the CDR3 reads TGCGCCAGCAGCTTGTTAGGGGTGGGTGGCTACACCTTC. This codes for CASSLLGVGGYTF.

J is TRBJ1-2 and V is TRBV5-1, with D perhaps TRBD1 (5 bases). This CDR3 region has 15 residues. Germline V CDR1 and CDR2: SGHRS, YFSETQ. V lost 4 bases and J lost 6, with 19 bases in between. CDR3 DNA: TGCGCCAGCAGCCTCATCGGGGGGGTAGGAGATGGCTACACCTTC. It specifies CASSLIGGVGDGYTF. Supplemented by reference TRBV5-1 and TRBJ1-2, the full variable domain reads KAGVTQTPRYLIKTRGQQVTLSCSPISGHRSVSWYQQTPGQGLQFLFEYFSETQRNKGNFPGRFSGRQFSNSRSEMNVSTLELGDSALYLCASSLIGGVGDGYTFGSGTRLTVV.

In nucleotides, the CDR3 is TGTGCCAGCAGTTACTCTGGACATCTTAATTCACCCCTCCACTTT. It encodes CASSYSGHLNSPLHF. The chain links TRBV6-2 or TRBV6-3 to TRBJ1-6; tentative D call: TRBD1 (5 bases). The germline V gene encodes CDR1 MNHEY and CDR2 SVGEGT. V was trimmed by 0 bases and J by 6 bases, leaving 9 bases between them. The CDR3 totals 15 residues.

The chain carries TRBV29-1 and TRBJ1-1; D not certain. V lost 4 bases and J 5 bases, leaving 8 bases between the germline ends. The germline CDR1 and CDR2 sequences are SQVTM and ANQGSEA. CDR3 length: 11 amino acids. In DNA form, the CDR3 reads TGCAGCGTTGTAGTTGGTACTGAAGCTTTCTTT. It codes for CSVVVGTEAFF. The entire variable domain, with the rest obtained from reference TRBV29-1 and TRBJ1-1, is as follows: SAVISQKPSRDICQRGTSLTIQCQVDSQVTMMFWYRQQPGQSLTLIATANQGSEATYESGFVIDKFPISRPNLTFSTLTVSNMSPEDSSIYLCSVVVGTEAFFGQGTRLTVV.

The chain uses TRBV5-1 and TRBJ2-7, with 7 bases identical to TRBD2. Per the germline V gene, CDR1 is SGHRS and CDR2 is YFSETQ. V lost 7 bases, J lost 4 bases, and 14 bases stayed unmatched. The CDR3 is 15 residues long. CDR3 protein: CASSPRGEARYEQYF. CDR3 sequence (DNA): TGCGCCAGCTCCCCCCGGGGGGAAGCCAGATACGAGCAGTACTTC. The full variable domain, its missing parts supplied by reference TRBV5-1 and TRBJ2-7, is KAGVTQTPRYLIKTRGQQVTLSCSPISGHRSVSWYQQTPGQGLQFLFEYFSETQRNKGNFPGRFSGRQFSNSRSEMNVSTLELGDSALYLCASSPRGEARYEQYFGPGTRLTVT.